This is a list of T cell receptor beta chains from one sample in a study of cytomegalovirus exposure and HLA in healthy donors. TCRdb's copy holds only in-frame clones and misses some; the assay was immunoSEQ multiplex PCR. Its listing shows 40,000 to 60,000 clones. Sample: PBMCs. The receptor source for this set is a middle-aged man in good health and CMV-seropositive. Both conserved end residues are part of each CDR3. The D gene is left open where the match is weak.

j_call | v_call | cdr3_length | d_call | cdr3_aa | cdr3_nt
TRBJ1-1 | TRBV28 | 14 | NA | CASSYPAGATEAFF | TGTGCCAGCAGTTACCCCGCAGGGGCGACTGAAGCTTTCTTT
TRBJ1-1 | TRBV7-2 | 12 | NA | CASSLYGTEAFF | TGTGCCAGCAGCTTATACGGGACTGAAGCTTTCTTT
TRBJ1-1 | TRBV28 | 13 | NA | CASTRAGVGVTFF | TGTGCCAGCACCAGAGCAGGGGTTGGAGTAACTTTCTTT
TRBJ2-1 | TRBV28 | 16 | NA | CASSLVVLGPYNEQFF | TGTGCCAGCAGTTTAGTGGTCTTGGGGCCCTACAATGAGCAGTTCTTC
TRBJ2-2 | TRBV28 | 11 | NA | CASSGSGELFF | TGTGCCAGCTCAGGTAGCGGGGAGCTGTTTTTT
TRBJ2-1 | TRBV18 | 13 | TRBD2 | CASSPLGLAAQFF | TGTGCCAGCTCACCACTGGGACTAGCGGCGCAGTTCTTC
TRBJ1-4 | TRBV4-3 | 16 | TRBD1 | CASSQEGGTGSEKLFF | TGCGCCAGCAGCCAAGAGGGGGGGACAGGGAGTGAAAAACTGTTTTTT
TRBJ2-2 | TRBV7-2 | 15 | TRBD2 | CASSLGLAGTGELFF | TGTGCCAGCAGCTTAGGACTAGCGGGAACCGGGGAGCTGTTTTTT
TRBJ2-1 | TRBV7-3 | 13 | NA | CASSPSSDNEQFF | TGTGCCAGCAGCCCATCAAGCGACAATGAGCAGTTCTTC
TRBJ2-4 | TRBV4-2 | 17 | NA | CASSRATGKTPGNIQYF | TGTGCCAGCAGCCGCGCCACAGGAAAAACCCCAGGAAACATTCAGTACTTC
TRBJ1-1 | TRBV6-4 | 14 | NA | CASSDSGENTEAFF | TGTGCCAGCAGTGACTCCGGAGAGAACACTGAAGCTTTCTTC
TRBJ2-7 | TRBV28 | 14 | NA | CASITSGADYEQYF | TGTGCCAGCATCACCTCTGGGGCAGACTACGAGCAGTACTTC
TRBJ1-1 | TRBV7-9 | 13 | TRBD1 | CASSPRQGTEAFF | TGTGCCAGCAGCCCGAGACAGGGGACTGAAGCTTTCTTT
TRBJ2-7 | TRBV5-6 | 16 | TRBD2 | CASSLAPSGYSYEQYF | TGTGCCAGCAGCTTGGCCCCTAGCGGGTATTCCTACGAGCAGTACTTC
TRBJ2-5 | TRBV19 | 16 | TRBD2 | CASSIAASGSGETQYF | TGTGCCAGTAGTATAGCGGCTAGCGGGAGCGGGGAGACCCAGTACTTC
TRBJ2-7 | TRBV7-9 | 14 | NA | CASSLEEGRVEQYF | TGTGCCAGCAGCTTAGAGGAGGGGCGGGTCGAGCAGTACTTC
TRBJ2-1 | TRBV29-1 | 14 | NA | CSVEVSGIGNEQFF | TGCAGCGTTGAGGTTAGCGGAATAGGGAATGAGCAGTTCTTC
TRBJ1-6 | TRBV28 | 21 | NA | CASSLWRFSVRESSYNSPLHF | TGTGCCAGCAGTTTATGGAGATTTAGTGTCAGGGAAAGCTCCTATAATTCACCCCTCCACTTT
TRBJ2-3 | TRBV9 | 12 | NA | CASSDQRDTQYF | TGTGCCAGCAGCGATCAGCGGGATACGCAGTATTTT
TRBJ1-6 | TRBV7-3 | 14 | NA | CASSLGQKTSPLHF | TGTGCCAGCAGCTTAGGACAGAAGACATCACCCCTCCACTTT
TRBJ1-2 | TRBV7-8 | 16 | NA | CASSGLHGTTNYGYTF | TGTGCCAGCAGCGGCTTACATGGTACGACTAACTATGGCTACACCTTC
TRBJ2-5 | TRBV19 | 13 | NA | CASSMTVRETQYF | TGTGCCAGTAGTATGACAGTCCGCGAGACCCAGTACTTC
TRBJ2-7 | TRBV30 | 14 | TRBD1 | CAWESGTGSYEQYF | TGTGCCTGGGAGAGTGGGACAGGGTCCTACGAGCAGTACTTC
TRBJ2-7 | TRBV27 | 13 | NA | CASSPSISGEQYF | TGTGCCAGCAGTCCCTCGATTTCGGGCGAGCAGTACTTC
TRBJ2-4 | TRBV28 | 15 | TRBD1 | CASSLVTGGKNIQYF | TGTGCCAGCAGTTTAGTGACAGGGGGCAAAAACATTCAGTACTTC
TRBJ2-2 | TRBV7-9 | 16 | TRBD1 | CASSFRQGVHTGELFF | TGTGCCAGCAGTTTCCGACAGGGGGTGCACACCGGGGAGCTGTTTTTT
TRBJ2-2 | TRBV18 | 14 | NA | CASSQNTNTGELFF | TGTGCCAGCTCGCAGAATACGAACACCGGGGAGCTGTTTTTT
TRBJ2-7 | TRBV19 | 17 | TRBD1 | CASSIDRRGTGAYEQYF | TGTGCCAGTAGTATAGATCGGCGTGGGACAGGGGCCTACGAGCAGTACTTC
TRBJ2-5 | TRBV5-8 | 15 | TRBD1 | CASSLLGQGGETQYF | TGTGCCAGCAGCCTCCTGGGACAGGGGGGAGAGACCCAGTACTTC
TRBJ1-3 | TRBV6-6 | 15 | NA | CASSYADPSGNTIYF | TGTGCCAGCAGTTACGCGGATCCTTCAGGAAACACCATATATTTT
TRBJ1-1 | TRBV21-1 | 14 | NA | CASSTEALNTEAFF | TGTGCCAGCAGCACTGAAGCCCTGAACACTGAAGCTTTCTTT
TRBJ2-1 | TRBV6-4 | 15 | TRBD2 | CASSDLAGEYNEQFF | TGTGCCAGCAGTGACCTTGCGGGAGAGTACAATGAGCAGTTCTTC
TRBJ2-3 | TRBV19 | 14 | NA | CGSSMNRNTDTQYF | TGTGGCAGTAGTATGAACAGGAACACAGATACGCAGTATTTT
TRBJ1-1 | TRBV28 | 15 | NA | CASSLRIERGTEAFF | TGTGCCAGCAGTTTAAGAATAGAGCGCGGCACTGAAGCTTTCTTT
TRBJ2-1 | TRBV7-9 | 14 | NA | CASSSASSNNEQFF | TGTGCCAGCAGCTCCGCCTCGAGTAACAATGAGCAGTTCTTC
TRBJ2-3 | TRBV19 | 14 | NA | CASKERYSTDTQYF | TGTGCCAGTAAGGAGCGGTATAGCACAGATACGCAGTATTTT
TRBJ2-1 | TRBV29-1 | 15 | TRBD2 | CSVEGFAGGPHEQFF | TGCAGCGTTGAAGGGTTTGCGGGAGGGCCCCATGAGCAGTTCTTC
TRBJ2-7 | TRBV6-5 | 16 | TRBD2 | CASSFPTSGDPYEQYF | TGTGCCAGCAGTTTCCCCACTAGCGGGGATCCCTACGAGCAGTACTTC
TRBJ2-7 | TRBV7-2 | 15 | TRBD1 | CASSLGDRATYEQYF | TGTGCCAGCAGCTTAGGGGACAGGGCGACCTACGAGCAGTACTTC
TRBJ1-2 | TRBV10-3 | 16 | TRBD1 | CAISESTQGASFGYTF | TGTGCCATCAGTGAGTCGACTCAGGGGGCATCTTTTGGCTACACCTTC
TRBJ2-5 | TRBV2 | 13 | NA | CASSGEASETQYF | TGTGCCAGCAGTGGCGAGGCTAGCGAGACCCAGTACTTC
TRBJ1-2 | TRBV4-1 | 14 | TRBD1 | CASSHETGGWGYTF | TGCGCCAGCAGCCACGAAACAGGGGGCTGGGGCTACACCTTC
TRBJ1-1 | TRBV10-3 | 13 | NA | CAIRADLNTEAFF | TGTGCCATCAGAGCGGACCTGAACACTGAAGCTTTCTTT
TRBJ1-1 | TRBV7-3 | 14 | NA | CASSLRAGDTEAFF | TGTGCCAGCAGCTTGAGGGCAGGGGACACTGAAGCTTTCTTT
TRBJ2-1 | TRBV19 | 16 | NA | CASSILGDSRDNEQFF | TGTGCCAGTAGTATATTAGGGGACTCGCGCGATAATGAGCAGTTCTTC
TRBJ2-1 | TRBV6-5 | 12 | NA | CASSPDKAEQFF | TGTGCCAGCAGCCCCGACAAGGCTGAGCAGTTCTTC
TRBJ2-1 | TRBV4-3 | 13 | NA | CASSLQRQSEQFF | TGCGCCAGCAGCCTCCAACGACAGAGTGAGCAGTTCTTC
TRBJ1-4 | TRBV30 | 15 | TRBD1 | CAWSSQGAVNEKLFF | TGTGCCTGGAGTTCACAGGGGGCAGTTAATGAAAAACTGTTTTTT
TRBJ2-7 | TRBV4-2 | 14 | NA | CASSQGWEGAEQYF | TGTGCCAGCAGCCAAGGCTGGGAAGGGGCCGAGCAGTACTTC
TRBJ2-5 | TRBV7-6 | 15 | TRBD2 | CASSLQATAGETQYF | TGTGCCAGCAGCTTACAGGCCACAGCGGGGGAGACCCAGTACTTC
TRBJ2-3 | TRBV5-1 | 15 | TRBD2 | CASSTLAGGKDTQYF | TGCGCCAGCAGCACTCTAGCGGGAGGGAAAGATACGCAGTATTTT